A single sample is the source of the 8 T cell receptor beta chains below, sequenced in a study of blood T cell repertoires in COVID-19. Using immunoSEQ multiplex PCR, the repertoire was profiled, and TCRdb retains in-frame clones only, with some absent. The sample shows more than 200,000 clones, 83% of them seen only once. The source material was peripheral blood. The receptors come from a middle-aged woman with active or convalescent COVID-19.

This clone was observed a handful of times. The V and J genes are TRBV27 and TRBJ1-5; D gene uncertain. This CDR3 contains 15 residues. Germline CDR1 reads MNHEY; CDR2 reads SMNVEV (reference sequence). Trimming pared 0 bases from V and 1 base from J, leaving 7 bases between. This chain's CDR3 is CASSLSGRSNQPQHF. The DNA for the CDR3 is TGTGCCAGCAGTTTATCGGGCCGGAGCAATCAGCCCCAGCATTTT.

The rearrangement joins TRBV19 to TRBJ2-2; TRBD2 agrees at 9 bases. Per the germline V gene, CDR1 is LNHDA and CDR2 is SQIVND (reference sequence). J lost 8 bases, V lost 7 bases, and 11 bases had no gene match. CDR3 size: 15 residues. The CDR3 DNA is TGTGCCAGTAAACAGCGGGGGGTGTCGATAGGGGAGCTGTTTTTT. Translation: CASKQRGVSIGELFF.

Points on this clone: At the DNA level, this CDR3 is encoded by other sequences in the same sample as well. The chain joins TRBV7-3 to TRBJ2-1; D may be TRBD2 (6 bases). This CDR3 contains 13 residues. With 3 bases removed from V and 6 bases from J, the gap between germline ends came to 9 bases. The germline CDR1 and CDR2 sequences are SGHTA and FQGTGA. The CDR3: CASSLGGGNEQFF. DNA of the CDR3: TGTGCCAGCAGCTTGGGGGGAGGCAATGAGCAGTTCTTC.

The J gene is TRBJ2-3, the V gene TRBV4-3; perhaps TRBD1 as D (5 bases). The V end lost 0 bases, the J end lost 0 bases, and 16 bases lay between the germline ends. The length of the CDR3 is 18 residues. From germline, CDR1 is LGHNA and CDR2 YSLEER. The CDR3 DNA is TGCGCCAGCAGCCAAGATAATAGGGCTTCAGGGAGCACAGATACGCAGTATTTT. It translates to CASSQDNRASGSTDTQYF.

The chain carries TRBV4-2 and TRBJ2-3; 12 bases agree with TRBD2. The CDR3 covers 17 residues. V dropped 2 bases and J dropped 0; count of bases not matched to a gene: 3. CDR1 is LGHNA, CDR2 YNFKEQ, per germline. The CDR3 here is CASSQPSGGGSTDTQYF. CDR3 nucleotide sequence: TGTGCCAGCAGCCAACCTAGCGGGGGGGGGAGCACAGATACGCAGTATTTT.

The V call is TRBV5-4, the J call TRBJ2-2; TRBD1 might be the D (6 bases). Germline V gene sequence: CDR1 SGHNT, CDR2 YYREEE (reference sequence). V was shortened by 0 bases and J by 7 bases, with 13 bases between the two germline ends. The CDR3 is 15 residues long. This CDR3 reads CASSLVGGASGELFF. CDR3 sequence (DNA): TGTGCCAGCAGCTTGGTAGGGGGAGCGAGCGGGGAGCTGTTTTTT.

In its sample, this clone was seen a few times. The chain is built from TRBV27 and TRBJ1-5; D gene unclear. Germline CDR1 is MNHEY and CDR2 is SMNVEV (reference sequence). The CDR3 runs 15 residues. V gave up 0 bases and J gave up 1 base, with 7 bases separating them. CDR3 sequence (DNA): TGTGCCAGCAGTTTATCGCGCGGGAGCAATCAGCCCCAGCATTTT. It codes for CASSLSRGSNQPQHF.

This clone was seen just once. The rearrangement uses TRBV3-1 (or the pseudogene TRBV3-2) and TRBJ1-3; TRBD1 matches at 10 bases. V dropped 3 bases and J dropped 9; count of bases not matched to a gene: 8. The CDR3 runs 15 residues. Germline CDR1 LGHDT, CDR2 YNNKEL (reference sequence). DNA for the CDR3: TGTGCCAGCAGCCATCCCGGGACAGGGGTACCCACCATATATTTT. This gives the protein CASSHPGTGVPTIYF.